The entry below describes one TCR beta chain. What antigen it recognizes has not been identified. Base qualities were left out, and no much larger clone turns up one base away. The cohort comprised some 680 healthy bone marrow donors. At the time of sampling, all cohort members were nominally healthy, though unrecorded immune exposures were likely present. The donor tested CMV seronegative and was one of the 352 seronegative cohort members. Every donor gave a peripheral blood sample, and the peripheral blood mononuclear cells from that sample were used for TCR beta sequencing. The Qiagen DNeasy Blood Extraction Kit was used to extract genomic DNA from the blood cell samples. The record originates from a study of cytomegalovirus exposure and HLA in healthy donors (dated by TCRdb to about 2017). A note on the overall study: In an earlier analysis of some 550 of the donors, 276 Gb of sequence data and some 100 million unique TCR beta sequences from about 179 million T cells were reported. Approximately 300 gigabases of sequencing data and around 90 million unique TCR sequences made up an early release that covered over 550 HLA-typed donors. Of the roughly 400 genotyped donors, 81% were placed in the genetic ancestry cluster associated with self-reported Caucasian donors. The study was designed to test whether signatures of past pathogen exposure could be identified by cataloging public T cell receptors. The T cell repertoires of roughly 660 subjects were profiled by immunosequencing and related to cytomegalovirus serostatus. Along with the 666-subject first cohort, a separate validation cohort of around 120 different subjects was used. The study combined high-throughput TCR immunosequencing, statistical association of individual TCRs with disease status, and machine learning to predict cytomegalovirus infection status. A later analysis re-analyzed previously published TCR beta repertoires from 600 to 850 donors and added high-resolution HLA genotyping to study TCR occurrence patterns. In the later analysis, no new phenotypic data were used to find candidate immune exposures; instead, reliance was placed on TCR beta sequences and their occurrence across donors. To decide whether each TCR beta V gene segment behaved as functional or pseudogenic, an earlier analysis of approximately 620 of the donors relied on high-throughput TCR beta sequencing. Donor age, sex, ethnicity and CMV serostatus were compiled alongside the repertoire data. A later genetic analysis took genome-wide SNP genotypes for about 65% of the 666 donors and used that subset as a discovery cohort. Every discovery cohort repertoire had been produced on one sequencing platform. HLA typing covered class I and class II loci at four-digit resolution. Typing coverage varied by locus: about 629-630 donors for A, B, C, DRB1 and DQB1; 500 to 550 for DQA1; around 570 for DPA1; 450 to 480 for DPB1. Four or five DR-DQ haplotypes were handled as single units for association and clustering, since linkage in the cohort was strong. Among roughly 400 genotyped donors of the cohort, an average of approximately 240,000 unique TCR beta nucleotide sequences was sequenced per donor, of which about 19% were non-productive.

Library method: the immunoSEQ multiplex PCR assay. For the multiplex PCR, a mixture combining 60 forward primers for TCR Vbeta segments and 13 reverse primers for TCR Jbeta segments was used. Amplification of the CDR3 region of rearranged TCR beta genes was performed with a multiplex PCR assay on genomic DNA. On the Illumina HiSeq System, the amplified TCR beta libraries were sequenced as 87-base-pair reads. As for how the authors treated the data: A later analysis tallied roughly 76 million unique TCR beta chains across the 666 repertoires, and some 10 million of those chains were shared by two or more donors. A nearest-neighbor algorithm error-corrected the raw reads and collapsed the reads into unique sequences, merging closely related sequences to remove PCR and sequencing errors. V, D and J gene segments were assigned by aligning CDR3 sequences to IMGT reference sequences. For a sequence to be retained, at least a six-nucleotide match to both a V gene segment and a J gene segment was required. Rearrangements were called productive when the CDR3 lacked stop codons and stayed in frame with V and J; all others were non-productive. CDR3 was defined according to IMGT convention as the region running from the second conserved V-encoded cysteine to the conserved J-encoded phenylalanine. The earlier analysis of 550 to 650 of the donors excluded any sequence lacking an unambiguous match to a single V gene segment. An earlier analysis of about 590 of the donors classified V segments as functional when productive rearrangements were above 56.7% and as segregating when the standard deviation between donors was above 5%. A statistical classification framework was built for diagnosing cytomegalovirus status from the catalog of TCR beta chain sequences. A later analysis assigned V and J genes by comparing TCR nucleotide sequences with IMGT/GENE-DB human TR gene sequences. Using the TCRdist pipeline, a later analysis assigned CDR3 sequences along with most-parsimonious VDJ recombination scenarios. In a later analysis, each TCR beta chain was defined by its CDR3 amino acid sequence together with its V-gene family, and reads lacking a unique V-gene family were excluded. To address suspected cross-contamination and a sequencing artifact, a later analysis removed approximately 590 highly shared, low-generation-probability nucleotide sequences. In a later analysis, a clonal expansion index was calculated for each public chain from normalized within-repertoire ranks of inferred template counts. A later analysis computed generation probabilities with a VDJ recombination model fitted to out-of-frame rearrangements, and checked the results against IGoR. A later analysis scored TCR-TCR, TCR-HLA and TCR-CMV co-occurrence with hypergeometric tests, applying a repertoire-size bias correction to TCR pairs. A later analysis estimated false discovery rates by permuting HLA or CMV assignments 20 times. In a later analysis, co-occurring TCRs were grouped using DBSCAN, with TCRdist sequence similarity added in when clustering inside HLA-allele-positive subsets. Repertoires with fewer than 30,000 or more than 120,000 public chains, plus five repertoires with anomalous nucleotide sharing, were excluded from co-occurrence clustering. Drawn from immuneACCESS, this table holds only the in-frame rearrangements with V and J called that TCRdb kept. Clones are partly lost; checked studies trace under half to an unresolved V gene and leave the rest unexplained. V and J calls and clone size come straight from that table; D and trimming were deduced from the DNA. Present in this sample are 170,000 or so clones, approximately 86% of which were seen just once. Jointly, the top ten make up over 1.5% of the sample.

Inclusive of the bounding cysteine and phenylalanine, the CDR3 is 12 residues long. Just the 36-base CDR3 DNA is kept, in frame starting at base 1. The germline V gene specifies SGHRS as CDR1 and YFSETQ as CDR2. V was cut back by 4 bases and J by 5 bases, leaving a gap of 9 bases between them. What the study reported, not specific to this receptor: In the study, approximately 160 TCR beta chains were listed as associated with cytomegalovirus. An earlier analysis of 587 of the donors showed that most TCR beta V segments appeared in productive rearrangements either about 90% or about 30% of the time, which broadly matched IMGT annotations. The only immune exposure information available for the cohort was CMV serostatus. Compared with equally common non-associated chains, HLA-associated TCR beta chains in a later analysis were more clonally expanded and had lower generation probabilities. A further reported finding was that TCR beta sequences accurately predicted the HLA-A and HLA-B alleles for most subjects in the first cohort. At a false discovery rate of 0.05, a later analysis linked some 17,000 TCR beta sequences to specific HLA alleles. In a later genetic analysis, a missense DCLRE1C variant was associated with V-gene and J-gene trimming of TCR beta chains, and the association was replicated in an independent cohort. Three of the identified cytomegalovirus-associated TCR beta chains were confirmed in vitro to be specific for cytomegalovirus antigens. It was suggested by the authors that the approach could potentially be generalized to other disease states and immunological phenotypes. Because counts were too low, seventeen rarely observed V segments, including chromosome 9 orphons, were left out of the earlier analysis of 587 of the donors. Only TCR beta chains were sequenced in this cohort, and the absence of alpha or paired-chain data limited detectable features. A cluster of highly shared sequence variants was judged likely to be a technical artifact of the sequencing pipeline. Most CMV-associated TCR beta chains appeared to be HLA-restricted in a later analysis, and the HLA associations seemed to be driven largely by CMV exposure. The presence/absence analyses assumed that sequencing depth was roughly uniform across donors, and that assumption may not be true. The classifier was reported to diagnose cytomegalovirus status with high specificity and sensitivity in both the original cohort and the validation cohort. Assigning TCR associations to individual alleles was difficult when HLA alleles, especially DR and DQ, strongly co-occurred. Because HLA typing was unavailable for some donors at each locus, only the typed subset was used in association tests. A later analysis reported that several top co-occurrence clusters appeared linked to parvovirus B19, influenza, CMV and Epstein-Barr virus. In a later genetic analysis, fewer N-insertions in productive TCRs were reported among donors in an Asian-associated ancestry cluster than the roughly 710-donor mean. Correlated functional status among segregating V segments might reflect linkage disequilibrium, but an unknown experimental factor could not be ruled out. Across donors, most TCR sequences were observed very rarely, whereas some public TCRs were present in many individuals. A later analysis found that TCR association rates varied across HLA loci, with DRB1 alleles showing the most associated TCRs and HLA-C alleles the fewest. Some IMGT-functional V segments, including TRBV6-2 and TRBV6-3, could not be told apart with the 87-base-pair reads, so those segments were excluded.

The sequence is built from TRBV5-1 and TRBJ1-1; TRBD1 is perhaps the D gene, given 6 matching bases. The sequenced material came from PBMCs. The sequence came from a young woman in good health and CMV-seronegative. This receptor has the CDR3 CASSDTGTEAFF. The nucleotides read TGCGCCAGCAGCGATACAGGGACTGAAGCTTTCTTT.